Described below is a single TCR beta chain sequence and its context. This clone's antigen is unknown. No base-level quality is on record; no much larger clone is a single base apart. The germline V gene (reference sequence) provides CDR1 PRHDT and CDR2 FYEKMQ. The cysteine opens and the phenylalanine closes a CDR3 of 14 amino acids. Only the CDR3 DNA is retained, 42 bases long and in frame from the first base. V sheds 5 bases and J sheds 6 bases, leaving 14 bases between their ends. The data belong to a study of identifying expanded T cells in peripheral blood (dated by TCRdb to about 2019). Some background on the complete study: Technical replicates were generated by sequencing separate aliquots of the same genomic DNA pool, and four replicates were compared pairwise.

TCRbeta CDR3 regions were profiled with the immunoSEQ Assay using bias-controlled multiplex PCR amplification of genomic DNA. As for how the authors treated the data: To quantify the absolute abundance of each unique TCRbeta CDR3 region, the sequences were collapsed and filtered. Differential abundance was assessed using a binomial (Fisher-equivalent) model and a beta-binomial model in which time-dependent variance fitted from healthy donors was added. Any clone with fewer than 5 combined templates was excluded, and a clone was called differentially abundant if its Benjamini-Hochberg FDR was below 0.01. Beta-binomial variance was modeled as a function of total template count across the two samples using the form v = (b*log(k)+a)^2. TCRdb obtained this table from immuneACCESS and retained in-frame rearrangements with V and J assigned. These tables miss some clones; where compared with another copy, unresolved V genes account for less than half of the shortfall, and the remainder is unexplained. That table supplies the V and J calls and clone size; D and trimming were determined from the DNA. Counted in this sample were around 100,000 clones; 80% to 90% of them appeared once. The ten largest account for approximately 6% of the sample.

During the collection period, no immune events, such as infections, were documented for the healthy donors. Blood repertoires from healthy donors were used as a training cohort for calibrating time-dependent variance in a beta-binomial model of differential abundance of T-cell clones. The training cohort included 10 or so healthy donors, of whom 3 were female and 7 were male. Donor ages ranged from about 25 to 64 years, with an average of roughly 40 years. Obtained from a commercial supplier, whole blood was collected from each healthy donor at three time points set two to three weeks apart. For immunosequencing, genomic DNA was extracted from unsorted whole blood. Study-wide conclusions, independent of this receptor: Approximately 1.2 differentially abundant clones were flagged by the binomial model between technical replicates, whereas about 16 and 19 were flagged over about two weeks and four weeks, respectively. Across all healthy donors, variance in clone template counts between roughly 2-week samples was found to increase significantly with total template count. The authors expected biological variance in healthy repertoires might increase further over much longer intervals such as months to years. Across all healthy-donor time intervals, the beta-binomial model significantly cut both the number of clones called differentially abundant and the false-positive rate.

The sample was blood. The chain links TRBV13 with TRBJ2-1; a weak D assignment points to TRBD2 (7 bases agree). The TCR sequence derives from a person between 18 and 75 years old in good health. CDR3 region: CASSVGGPLNEQFF. The nucleotides are TGTGCCAGCAGCGTGGGGGGGCCGCTCAATGAGCAGTTCTTC.